A selection of T cell receptor beta chains follows, all from one sample in a study of blood T cells in healthy people across ages. Using its own MiXCR run on the 5' RACE reads, TCRdb lists one record per CDR3 protein. The data hold some 1.5 million distinct CDR3 sequences, with about 42% observed a single time. Sequencing was carried out using blood. The receptors were sampled from a woman under 30 in good health. The CDR3 runs from the conserved cysteine through the conserved F or W. Each record gives: CDR3 length, J gene, clone size, V gene, D gene, CDR3 DNA, CDR3 protein. D genes are given only for firm matches. Clone size, where shown, is once, few, many, or a class for clones that have expanded.

>13|TRBJ2-2|-|TRBV20-1|-
TGCAGCGCTAGGGCCCGTCTAGCCGGGGAGCTGTTTTTT
CSARARLAGELFF
>14|TRBJ1-2|-|TRBV20-1|-
TGCAGTGCTAGGACAGCGGACCCTAACTATGGCTACACCTTC
CSARTADPNYGYTF
>13|TRBJ1-2|-|TRBV25-1|-
TGTGCCACCTCTAGGGGGGCTCTTTATGGCTACACCTTC
CATSRGALYGYTF
>13|TRBJ2-2|-|TRBV24-1|-
TGTGCCACCGGACAACCGAACACCGGGGAGCTGTTTTTT
CATGQPNTGELFF
>16|TRBJ1-6|-|TRBV16|TRBD1
TGTGCCAGCAGCCAATTTGGGACAGGGTATGATTCACCCCTCCACTTT
CASSQFGTGYDSPLHF
>15|TRBJ1-1|-|TRBV12-3/TRBV12-4|-
TGTGCCAGCAACAGCCCAGGGGCAGGGAACACTGAAGCTTTCTTT
CASNSPGAGNTEAFF
>16|TRBJ2-3|few|TRBV27|-
TGTGCCAGCAGTTCCCCGTGGGGCGGGAGCACAGATACGCAGTATTTT
CASSSPWGGSTDTQYF
>15|TRBJ2-7|few|TRBV20-1|TRBD2
TGCAGTGCTAGAGCTTTTTGGGGGGAGGGGTACGAGCAGTACTTC
CSARAFWGEGYEQYF
>15|TRBJ2-7|-|TRBV7-6|-
TGTGCCAGCAGCTTAGACAGGGCCGGCTCCTACGAGCAGTACTTC
CASSLDRAGSYEQYF
>15|TRBJ1-2|-|TRBV25-1|-
TGTGCCAGCAGTGAGCGAAGACAGGATAATCATGACTACACCTTC
CASSERRQDNHDYTF
>12|TRBJ2-3|-|TRBV2|-
TGTGCCAGCGGGGAGACTACTTGGACGCAGTATTTT
CASGETTWTQYF
>14|TRBJ2-1|-|TRBV2|-
TGTGCCAGCAGTGGTGCCGAAATCTCCAATGAGCAGTTCTTC
CASSGAEISNEQFF
>15|TRBJ1-5|-|TRBV7-2|-
TGTGCCAGCAGCGAAAACCAGGGGTTGTTTCAGCCCCAGCATTTT
CASSENQGLFQPQHF
>17|TRBJ1-5|-|TRBV4-2|-
TGTGCCAGCAGCCAAGATCGGGGCACAGGGATCAATCAGCCCCAGCATTTT
CASSQDRGTGINQPQHF
>16|TRBJ1-1|-|TRBV7-9|-
TGTGCCAGCAGCTTAGCCCCTTCGACGGGGAACACTGAAGCTTTCTTT
CASSLAPSTGNTEAFF
>13|TRBJ2-1|many|TRBV5-1|-
TGCGCCAGCAGCGAGGGATCTTACAATGAGCAGTTCTTC
CASSEGSYNEQFF
>15|TRBJ2-1|-|TRBV9|-
TGTGCCAGCAGCGTAGGTGGCGGGGCATTCAATGAGCAGTTCTTC
CASSVGGGAFNEQFF
>13|TRBJ1-4|-|TRBV20-1|TRBD1
TGCAGTGCTAGTCGAGGGGGCAGTGAAAAACTGTTTTTT
CSASRGGSEKLFF
>14|TRBJ2-5|-|TRBV10-3|-
TGTGCCATCAGTGACCAGGAATACCAAGAGACCCAGTACTTC
CAISDQEYQETQYF
>16|TRBJ1-6|-|TRBV4-3|-
TGCGCCAGCAGCCAAGAACAACAGGGAGTGGGTTCACCCCCCCACTTT
CASSQEQQGVGSPPHF
>14|TRBJ2-2|few|TRBV20-1|-
TGCAGTGCTAAGACCAACGCGAACACCGGGGAGCTGTTTTTT
CSAKTNANTGELFF
>16|TRBJ2-3|-|TRBV21-1|-
TGTGCCAGCAGCGATCAGACTAGCGGGAGTCCCGATACGCAGTATTTT
CASSDQTSGSPDTQYF
>13|TRBJ1-1|-|TRBV20-1|-
TGCAGTACTAGAGAATTAGTGAACACTGAAGCTTTCTTT
CSTRELVNTEAFF
>17|TRBJ2-5|few|TRBV4-3|TRBD2
TGCGCCAGCAGCCAAGAAATCCTAGCGGGAGGTAGGAAGACCCAGTACTTC
CASSQEILAGGRKTQYF
>14|TRBJ2-3|-|TRBV29-1|TRBD2
TGCAGCTCTAGCGGGGGGTCCCGCACAGATACGCAGTATTTT
CSSSGGSRTDTQYF
>16|TRBJ2-3|few|TRBV12-3/TRBV12-4|-
TGTGCCAGCAGGCTACAGGGAAGAGGGGCCACAGATACGCAGTATTTT
CASRLQGRGATDTQYF
>16|TRBJ2-1|few|TRBV5-1|TRBD2
TGCGCCAGCAGCTTGAAACTAGCGGGCCTCTACAATGAGCAGTTCTTC
CASSLKLAGLYNEQFF
>16|TRBJ2-1|once|TRBV9|TRBD2
TGTGCCAGCAGCGGTAAACTAGCGGGAAGCCGCCGGGAGCAGTTCTTC
CASSGKLAGSRREQFF
>15|TRBJ2-1|-|TRBV29-1|TRBD1
TGCAGCGTTGAAGCTGACAGGGAAACGGACAATGAGCAGTTCTTC
CSVEADRETDNEQFF
>12|TRBJ1-2|-|TRBV5-6|-
TGTGCCAGCAGCTGGGGCAGAGGGGGCTACACCTTC
CASSWGRGGYTF
>10|TRBJ2-1|many|TRBV29-1|-
TGCAGCGTTGCTGGACAGAGACAGTTCTTC
CSVAGQRQFF
>13|TRBJ2-1|few|TRBV20-1|-
TGCAGTAAGACAGGGAGGGCTTACAATGAGCAGTTCTTC
CSKTGRAYNEQFF
>14|TRBJ2-1|-|TRBV9|-
TGTGCCAGCAGCGTAGAGGCTATTGTTGATGAGCAGTTCTTC
CASSVEAIVDEQFF
>13|TRBJ2-7|few|TRBV6-2/TRBV6-3|-
TGTGCCAGCAAAGACGGTGGGTGGCACGAGCAGTACTTC
CASKDGGWHEQYF
>15|TRBJ2-7|-|TRBV5-1|TRBD2
TGCGCCAGCAGCTTGGACCCGGGACTAGCGGACGAGCAGTACTTC
CASSLDPGLADEQYF
>15|TRBJ2-5|-|TRBV27|TRBD1
TGTGCCAGCAGTTCCCGACAGGGGTCGGGCGAGGCCCAGTACTTC
CASSSRQGSGEAQYF
>12|TRBJ1-2|-|TRBV20-1|TRBD1
TGCAGTGCTGTACAGGGGGCAGATGGCTACACCTTC
CSAVQGADGYTF
>15|TRBJ1-5|-|TRBV4-2|-
TGTGCCAGCAGCCAAAAAACCGGGACGGCCCAGCCCCAGCATTTT
CASSQKTGTAQPQHF
>15|TRBJ2-5|-|TRBV7-2|-
TGTGCCAGCAGCACGACGACTCTACCCCAAGAGACCCAGTACTTC
CASSTTTLPQETQYF
>15|TRBJ2-7|many|TRBV10-3|-
TGTGCCATCAGGGGAGGGGGGGCGCCTTCATACGAGCAGTACTTC
CAIRGGGAPSYEQYF
>13|TRBJ2-3|-|TRBV4-1|-
TGCGCCAGCAGCCACTTACCCACGGATACGCAGAATTTT
CASSHLPTDTQNF
>18|TRBJ1-1|-|TRBV4-3|TRBD1
TGCGCCAGCAGCCAAGGGCCGGGACAGGGCCCCTTGAACACTGAAGCTTTCTTT
CASSQGPGQGPLNTEAFF
>13|TRBJ2-7|few|TRBV2|TRBD1
TGTGCCAGCAGCCGGGACAGGCTCAACGAGCAGTACTTC
CASSRDRLNEQYF
>15|TRBJ1-4|-|TRBV28|-
TGTGCCAGCACAGGGGAGGGGGTACTAGGTGAAAAACTGTTTTTT
CASTGEGVLGEKLFF
>15|TRBJ2-5|few|TRBV5-1|TRBD2
TGCGCCAGCAGCAATAGCGGGGGGGCTGGTGAGACCCAGTACTTC
CASSNSGGAGETQYF
>15|TRBJ2-7|-|TRBV12-3/TRBV12-4|-
TGTGCCAGCAGTCCCGGGACATCTCGCTCCTACGAGCAGTACTTC
CASSPGTSRSYEQYF
>15|TRBJ1-4|-|TRBV15|-
TGTGCCACCAGCAGAGAAGTACAACGGGGTGAAAAACTGTTTTTT
CATSREVQRGEKLFF
>14|TRBJ1-2|few|TRBV4-3|-
TGCGCCAGCAGCCAAGATCACGGGAACTATGGCTACACCTTC
CASSQDHGNYGYTF
>15|TRBJ2-7|-|TRBV9|-
TGTGCCAGCAGCTCCCCGGTGGGGGCAACCTACGAGCAGTACTTC
CASSSPVGATYEQYF
>16|TRBJ2-5|-|TRBV20-1|-
TGCAGTGCTAGAGAATGGGCGGATGCAAACCAAGAGACCCAGTACTTC
CSAREWADANQETQYF
>14|TRBJ1-5|-|TRBV7-9|-
TGTGTCAGCAGCCCATTATATAGCAATCAGCCCCAGCATTTT
CVSSPLYSNQPQHF
>15|TRBJ2-1|-|TRBV5-1|TRBD2
TGCGCCAGCAGCAGTCTAGCGGGCGTCCAAGAGACCCAGTTCTTC
CASSSLAGVQETQFF
>14|TRBJ1-5|-|TRBV6-1|-
TGTGCCAGCAGTGCCGGGACCTCGAATCAGCCCCAGCATTTT
CASSAGTSNQPQHF